The clone carrying this T cell receptor beta chain was counted only a few times. Antigen unknown. A much more abundant neighbour one base away suggests this may be a read error. This sample was taken from a study of CD8+CD57+ T cells in acquired aplastic anemia. Overall study: Mean DNA quantity obtained from sorted CD4+ and CD8+ cells was 3 to 4 ug. Overall study findings and caveats: Researchers reported that CD8+ Simpson's diversity was not significantly different in patients versus controls. The same twenty-nine CD8+ CDR3 sequences occurred in patients and in controls.

Trimming shortened V by 5 bases and J by 7 bases, and 17 bases separated the two germline ends. The CDR3 has 15 residues. From germline, CDR1 is KGHDR and CDR2 SFDVKD. For CDR3 and TCR beta VDJ profiling, genomic DNA was the template used. TCRdb re-called the reads with MiXCR, one entry per CDR3 protein. The sample contains 250,000 to 300,000 distinct CDR3 sequences, 45% to 70% of which appear only once. The receptor was isolated from a human donor with severe aplastic anemia or a healthy control (not recorded which). This sequence joins TRBV24-1 and TRBJ2-4, with D possibly TRBD1 on 6 matching bases. Sequencing was performed on sorted CD4+, CD8+, or CD8+CD57+ T cells (not recorded which) from PBMCs. The CDR3 loop reads CATSAHPEGDNIQYF. The CDR3 DNA follows: TGTGCCACCAGTGCTCACCCAGAGGGGGACAACATTCAGTACTTC.